A single TCR beta chain is shown here with its context. CDR1 and CDR2 (germline): LGHNA, YSLEER. The V end was cut by 1 base, the J end by 2 bases, with 15 bases between. This CDR3 region has 17 residues. The sample originates from a study of T cell changes during pregnancy in multiple sclerosis. Profiling relied on immunoSEQ multiplex PCR, and the TCRdb table lists in-frame clones only, not all of them. The sample carries around 44,000 clones, around 94% recorded once. Sequencing was performed on peripheral blood. The TCR comes from a female donor with multiple sclerosis, enrolled in a pregnancy study. The chain uses TRBV4-3 and TRBJ2-1; a possible D gene is TRBD1 (5 bases). CDR3 DNA sequence: TGCGCCAGCAGCCAAGGGAGAGGCACAGGACCCTACAATGAGCAGTTCTTC. Translating it yields CASSQGRGTGPYNEQFF.